This T cell receptor beta chain was documented in a study of blood T cell repertoires in COVID-19. Study context: T cells, B-cell-depleted T cells, or PBMCs provided the cDNA or gDNA that served as material.

Using immunoSEQ multiplex PCR, the repertoire was profiled, and TCRdb retains in-frame clones only, with some absent. This table holds fewer than 200,000 clones, roughly nine tenths found once. CDR3 length: 16 residues. The V gene's germline CDR1 is LGHNA and CDR2 YNFKEQ. With 0 bases clipped from V and 4 bases from J, the junction kept 6 bases outside the gene matches. Turning to this clone: This sample also contains other DNA sequences that code for the same CDR3.

Participants were aged about 18 to 100 years from approximately 25 US areas. Assignment of participants to cohorts was predicated upon participant-reported clinical history. The rearrangement links TRBV4-2 to TRBJ2-3; 8 bases line up with TRBD2. Sample: PBMCs or T cells enriched from blood (not recorded which). The TCR sequence derives from a human donor with acute COVID-19. The donor label of this sample is uncertain. The CDR3 loop reads CASSQEASGGADTQYF. The CDR3, as DNA: TGTGCCAGCAGCCAAGAAGCCAGCGGGGGTGCAGATACGCAGTATTTT.